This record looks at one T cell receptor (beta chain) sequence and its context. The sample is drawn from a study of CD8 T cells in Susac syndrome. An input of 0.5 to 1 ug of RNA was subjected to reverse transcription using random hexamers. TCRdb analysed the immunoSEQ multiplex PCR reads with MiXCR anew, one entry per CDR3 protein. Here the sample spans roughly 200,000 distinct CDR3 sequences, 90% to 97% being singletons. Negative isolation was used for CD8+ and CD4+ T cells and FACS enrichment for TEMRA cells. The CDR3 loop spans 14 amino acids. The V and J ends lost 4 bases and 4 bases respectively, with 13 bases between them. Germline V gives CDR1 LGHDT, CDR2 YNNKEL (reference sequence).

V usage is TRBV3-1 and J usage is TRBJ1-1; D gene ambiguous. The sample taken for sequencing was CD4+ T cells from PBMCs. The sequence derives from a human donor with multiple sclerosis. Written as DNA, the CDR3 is TGTGCCAGCAGCCGATCCTACCGGGGCACTGAAGCTTTCTTT. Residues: CASSRSYRGTEAFF. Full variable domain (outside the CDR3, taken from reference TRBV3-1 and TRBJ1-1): DTAVSQTPKYLVTQMGNDKSIKCEQNLGHDTMYWYKQDSKKFLKIMFSYNNKELIINETVPNRFSPKSPDKAHLNLHINSLELGDSAVYFCASSRSYRGTEAFFGQGTRLTVV.